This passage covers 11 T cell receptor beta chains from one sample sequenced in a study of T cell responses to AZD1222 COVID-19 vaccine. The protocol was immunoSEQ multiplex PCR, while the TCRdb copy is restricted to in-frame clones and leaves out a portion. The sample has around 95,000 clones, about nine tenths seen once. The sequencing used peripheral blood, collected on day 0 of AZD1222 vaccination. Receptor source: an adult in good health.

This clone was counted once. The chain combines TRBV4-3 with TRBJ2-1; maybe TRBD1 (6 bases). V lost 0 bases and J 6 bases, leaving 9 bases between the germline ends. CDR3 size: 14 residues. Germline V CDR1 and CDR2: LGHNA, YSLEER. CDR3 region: CASSQERQANEQFF. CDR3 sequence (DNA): TGCGCCAGCAGCCAAGAACGACAGGCCAATGAGCAGTTCTTC.

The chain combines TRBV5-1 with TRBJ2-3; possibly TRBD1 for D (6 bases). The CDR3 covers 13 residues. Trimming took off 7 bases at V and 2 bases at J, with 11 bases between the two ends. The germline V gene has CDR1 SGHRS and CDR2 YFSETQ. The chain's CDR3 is CASAGQFTDTQYF. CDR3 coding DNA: TGCGCCAGCGCCGGACAGTTCACAGATACGCAGTATTTT.

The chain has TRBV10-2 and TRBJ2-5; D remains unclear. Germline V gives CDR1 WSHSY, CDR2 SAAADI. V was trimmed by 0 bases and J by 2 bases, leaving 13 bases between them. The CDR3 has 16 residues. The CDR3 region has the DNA TGCGCCAGCAGTGAGTCCGGCATAGACGGGCAAGAGACCCAGTACTTC. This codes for CASSESGIDGQETQYF.

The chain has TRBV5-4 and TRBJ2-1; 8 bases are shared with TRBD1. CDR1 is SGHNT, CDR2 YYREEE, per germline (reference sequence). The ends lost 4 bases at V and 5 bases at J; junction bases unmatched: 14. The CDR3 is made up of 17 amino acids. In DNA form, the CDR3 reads TGTGCCAGCAGCCGAGGACAGGGCCCTTCAACGGACAATGAGCAGTTCTTC. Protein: CASSRGQGPSTDNEQFF.

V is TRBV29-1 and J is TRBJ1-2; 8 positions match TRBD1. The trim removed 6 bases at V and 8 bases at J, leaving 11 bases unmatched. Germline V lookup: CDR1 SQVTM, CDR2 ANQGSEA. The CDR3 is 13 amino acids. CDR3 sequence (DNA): TGCAGCGTCCGACAGGGGCCGCGTTGGGGCTACACCTTC. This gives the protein CSVRQGPRWGYTF.

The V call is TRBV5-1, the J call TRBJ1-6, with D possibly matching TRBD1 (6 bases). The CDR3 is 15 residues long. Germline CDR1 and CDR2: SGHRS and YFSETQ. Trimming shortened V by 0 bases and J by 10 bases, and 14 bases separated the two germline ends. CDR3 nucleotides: TGCGCCAGCAGCTTGGAGGGGGGCATTAGCTCACCCCTCCACTTT. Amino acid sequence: CASSLEGGISSPLHF.

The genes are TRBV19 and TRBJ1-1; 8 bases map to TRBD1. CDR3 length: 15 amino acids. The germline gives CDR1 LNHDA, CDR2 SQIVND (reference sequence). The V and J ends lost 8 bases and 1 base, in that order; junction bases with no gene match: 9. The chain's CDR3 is CASSPGGFGNTEAFF. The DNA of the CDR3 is TGTGCCAGTTCCCCAGGGGGCTTTGGGAACACTGAAGCTTTCTTT.

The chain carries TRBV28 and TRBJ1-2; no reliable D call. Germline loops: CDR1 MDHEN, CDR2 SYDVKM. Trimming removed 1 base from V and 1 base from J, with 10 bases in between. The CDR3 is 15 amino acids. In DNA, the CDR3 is TGTGCCAGCAGTTTATCGGCGGAGGGTAACTATGGCTACACCTTC. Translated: CASSLSAEGNYGYTF.

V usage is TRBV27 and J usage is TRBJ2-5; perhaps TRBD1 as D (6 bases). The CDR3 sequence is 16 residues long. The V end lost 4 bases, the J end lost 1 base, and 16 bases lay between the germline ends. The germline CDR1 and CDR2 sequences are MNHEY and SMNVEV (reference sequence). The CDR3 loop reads CASSSGQRLTQETQYF. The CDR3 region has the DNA TGTGCCAGCAGTTCAGGACAGAGACTTACCCAAGAGACCCAGTACTTC.

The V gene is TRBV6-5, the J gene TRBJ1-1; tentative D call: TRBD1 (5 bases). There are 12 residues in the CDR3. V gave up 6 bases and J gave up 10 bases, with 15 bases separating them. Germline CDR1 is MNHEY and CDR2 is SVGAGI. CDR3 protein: CASSNGLGGAFF. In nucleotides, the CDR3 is TGTGCCAGCAGCAACGGGCTGGGGGGAGCTTTCTTT.

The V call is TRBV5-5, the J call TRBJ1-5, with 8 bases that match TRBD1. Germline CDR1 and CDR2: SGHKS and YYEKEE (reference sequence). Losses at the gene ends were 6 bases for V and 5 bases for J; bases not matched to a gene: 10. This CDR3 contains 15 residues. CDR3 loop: CASTRTGSGDQPQHF. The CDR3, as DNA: TGTGCCAGCACCCGGACAGGGAGCGGAGATCAGCCCCAGCATTTT.